A selection of T cell receptor beta chains follows, all from one sample in a study of blood T cell repertoires in COVID-19. The repertoire was sequenced with immunoSEQ multiplex PCR; TCRdb's copy has only in-frame clones and lacks some. The table shows about 170,000 clones, with about 89% occurring only once. The specimen was peripheral blood. All receptors come from a man between 70 and 80 years old with acute or convalescent COVID-19. Each CDR3 is given with its conserved first and last residue. Each record gives: clone size, V gene, J gene, D gene, CDR3 protein, CDR3 DNA. D genes are given only for firm matches. Size tells how often a clone was seen (once, few, many) or the class of an expanded clone, and some rows leave it out.

clone_size: .
v_call: TRBV6-2/TRBV6-3
j_call: TRBJ1-2
d_call: .
cdr3_aa: CASSLDGIYGYTF
cdr3_nt: TGTGCCAGCAGTCTCGACGGGATCTATGGCTACACCTTC

clone_size: once
v_call: TRBV27
j_call: TRBJ2-7
d_call: TRBD1
cdr3_aa: CASRLRDSEFYEQYF
cdr3_nt: TGTGCCAGCAGACTCCGGGACAGTGAATTCTACGAGCAGTACTTC

clone_size: once
v_call: TRBV6-5
j_call: TRBJ1-1
d_call: .
cdr3_aa: CAGWGDWNTEAFF
cdr3_nt: TGTGCCGGCTGGGGGGACTGGAACACTGAAGCTTTCTTT

clone_size: .
v_call: TRBV5-1
j_call: TRBJ2-7
d_call: TRBD1
cdr3_aa: CASSSRQGAYEQYF
cdr3_nt: TGCGCCAGCAGCTCCCGACAGGGGGCTTACGAGCAGTACTTC

clone_size: .
v_call: TRBV18
j_call: TRBJ2-7
d_call: TRBD1
cdr3_aa: CASSLGTGGTADEQYF
cdr3_nt: TGTGCCAGCTCGCTCGGGACAGGGGGAACAGCGGACGAGCAGTACTTC

clone_size: .
v_call: TRBV24-1
j_call: TRBJ1-2
d_call: TRBD1
cdr3_aa: CATTRRRGHGFTPYGYTF
cdr3_nt: TGTGCCACCACCCGACGCAGGGGGCACGGTTTTACCCCTTATGGCTACACCTTC

clone_size: .
v_call: TRBV19
j_call: TRBJ2-1
d_call: TRBD2
cdr3_aa: CASTRGGDEQFF
cdr3_nt: TGTGCCAGTACCCGGGGGGGGGATGAGCAGTTCTTC

clone_size: .
v_call: TRBV13
j_call: TRBJ2-3
d_call: TRBD2
cdr3_aa: CASKGLAGGPDTQYF
cdr3_nt: TGTGCCAGCAAAGGCCTAGCGGGAGGGCCGGATACGCAGTATTTT

clone_size: .
v_call: TRBV9
j_call: TRBJ2-2
d_call: .
cdr3_aa: CASSVGLSGLPVATGELFF
cdr3_nt: TGTGCCAGCAGCGTTGGTCTTTCGGGACTTCCTGTGGCCACCGGGGAGCTGTTTTTT

clone_size: .
v_call: TRBV6-5
j_call: TRBJ1-1
d_call: .
cdr3_aa: CAARVGRPEAFF
cdr3_nt: TGTGCCGCGCGGGTTGGGAGACCTGAAGCTTTCTTT

clone_size: .
v_call: TRBV5-1
j_call: TRBJ1-2
d_call: .
cdr3_aa: CASSLQGAYGYTF
cdr3_nt: TGCGCCAGCAGCTTGCAGGGTGCCTATGGCTACACCTTC

clone_size: .
v_call: TRBV9
j_call: TRBJ2-1
d_call: TRBD1
cdr3_aa: CASSVVGRGQYEQFF
cdr3_nt: TGTGCCAGCAGCGTAGTCGGCAGGGGGCAGTATGAGCAGTTCTTC

clone_size: .
v_call: TRBV9
j_call: TRBJ2-2
d_call: TRBD2
cdr3_aa: CASSVAPSGDTGELFF
cdr3_nt: TGTGCCAGCAGCGTGGCTCCTAGCGGAGACACCGGGGAGCTGTTTTTT

clone_size: .
v_call: TRBV9
j_call: TRBJ2-5
d_call: TRBD2
cdr3_aa: CASSVGVAGGLLETQYF
cdr3_nt: TGTGCCAGCAGCGTAGGGGTAGCGGGGGGCCTGCTAGAGACCCAGTACTTC

clone_size: .
v_call: TRBV13
j_call: TRBJ2-7
d_call: .
cdr3_aa: CASSPTPGFYEQYF
cdr3_nt: TGTGCCAGCAGCCCCACGCCGGGGTTCTACGAGCAGTACTTC

clone_size: .
v_call: TRBV6-1
j_call: TRBJ1-4
d_call: .
cdr3_aa: CASSEALPEAEKLFF
cdr3_nt: TGTGCCAGCAGTGAAGCGCTTCCGGAGGCTGAAAAACTGTTTTTT